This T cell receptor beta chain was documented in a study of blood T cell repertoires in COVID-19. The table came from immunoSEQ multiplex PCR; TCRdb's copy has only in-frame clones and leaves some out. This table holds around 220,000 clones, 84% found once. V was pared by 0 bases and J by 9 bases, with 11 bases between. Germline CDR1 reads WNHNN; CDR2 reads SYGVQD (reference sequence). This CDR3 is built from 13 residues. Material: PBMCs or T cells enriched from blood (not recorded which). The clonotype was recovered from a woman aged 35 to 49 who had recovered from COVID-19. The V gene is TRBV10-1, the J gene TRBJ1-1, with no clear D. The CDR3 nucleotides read TGCGCCAGCAGTGAGTCGGTCCCGGGGAAAGCTTTCTTT. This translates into CASSESVPGKAFF.